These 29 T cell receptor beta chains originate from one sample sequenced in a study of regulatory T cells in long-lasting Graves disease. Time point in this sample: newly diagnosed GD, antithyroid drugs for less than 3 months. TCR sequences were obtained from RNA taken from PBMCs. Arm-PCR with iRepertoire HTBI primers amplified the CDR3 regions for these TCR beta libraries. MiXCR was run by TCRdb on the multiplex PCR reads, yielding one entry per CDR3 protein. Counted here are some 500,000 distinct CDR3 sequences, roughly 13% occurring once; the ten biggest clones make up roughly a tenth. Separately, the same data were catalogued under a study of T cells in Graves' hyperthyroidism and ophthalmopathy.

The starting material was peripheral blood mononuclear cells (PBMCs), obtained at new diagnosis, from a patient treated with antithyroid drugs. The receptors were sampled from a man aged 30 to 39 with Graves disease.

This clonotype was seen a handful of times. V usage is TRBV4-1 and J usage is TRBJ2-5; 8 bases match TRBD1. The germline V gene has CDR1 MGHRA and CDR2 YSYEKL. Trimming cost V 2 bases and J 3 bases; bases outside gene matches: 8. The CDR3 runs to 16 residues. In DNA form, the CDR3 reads TGCGCCAGCAGCCAAAAAAGGGGGACAGGCGAAGAGACCCAGTACTTC. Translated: CASSQKRGTGEETQYF.

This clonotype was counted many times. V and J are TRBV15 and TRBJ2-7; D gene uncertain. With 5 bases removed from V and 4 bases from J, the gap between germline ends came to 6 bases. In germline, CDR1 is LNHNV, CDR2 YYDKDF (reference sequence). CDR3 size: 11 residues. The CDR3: CATSPKYEQYF. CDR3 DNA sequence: TGTGCCACCAGCCCTAAATACGAGCAGTACTTC.

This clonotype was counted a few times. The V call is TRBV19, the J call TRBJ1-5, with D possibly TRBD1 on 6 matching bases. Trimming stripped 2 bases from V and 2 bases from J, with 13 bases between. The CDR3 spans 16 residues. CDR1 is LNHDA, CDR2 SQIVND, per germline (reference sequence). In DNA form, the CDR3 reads TGTGCCAGTAGTATAACGGGGGGCCAGGGCAATCAGCCCCAGCATTTT. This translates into CASSITGGQGNQPQHF.

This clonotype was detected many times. The CDR3 sequence: CATSDLRGDYGYTF. The DNA for the CDR3 is TGTGCCACCAGTGATTTAAGGGGCGACTATGGCTACACCTTC. J is TRBJ1-2 and V is TRBV24-1, with D possibly being TRBD1 (5 bases). The CDR3 sequence is 14 residues long. Trimming cost V 1 base and J 3 bases, with 8 bases left between them. CDR1 is KGHDR and CDR2 is SFDVKD in the germline V gene.

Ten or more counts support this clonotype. CDR3 residues: CASSIRDNEQFF. The CDR3 bases are TGTGCCAGCAGTATTAGGGACAATGAGCAGTTCTTC. The chain couples TRBV12-3 or TRBV12-4 to TRBJ2-1; D not resolved. The CDR3 runs 12 residues. V lost 5 bases, J lost 5 bases, and 7 bases lay in between.

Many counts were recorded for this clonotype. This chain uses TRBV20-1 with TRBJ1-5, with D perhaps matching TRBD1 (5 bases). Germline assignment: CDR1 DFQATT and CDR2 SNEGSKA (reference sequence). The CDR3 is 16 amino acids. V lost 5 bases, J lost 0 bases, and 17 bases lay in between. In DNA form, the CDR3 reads TGCAGTGCTCTTACCCCGGGACGGAGTAGCAATCAGCCCCAGCATTTT. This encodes CSALTPGRSSNQPQHF.

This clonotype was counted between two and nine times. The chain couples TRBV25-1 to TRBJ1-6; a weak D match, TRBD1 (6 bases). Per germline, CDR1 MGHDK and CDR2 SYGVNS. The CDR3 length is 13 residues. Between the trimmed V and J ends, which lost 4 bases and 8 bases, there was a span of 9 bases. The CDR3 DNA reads TGTGCCAGCAGTGGCCAGGGGCATTCACCCCTCCACTTT. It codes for CASSGQGHSPLHF.

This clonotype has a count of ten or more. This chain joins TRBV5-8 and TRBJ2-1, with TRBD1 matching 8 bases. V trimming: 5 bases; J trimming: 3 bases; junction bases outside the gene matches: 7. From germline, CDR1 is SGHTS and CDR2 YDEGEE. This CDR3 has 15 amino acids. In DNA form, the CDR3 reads TGTGCCAGCAGTACCGGACAGGGCGGCTACAATGAGCAGTTCTTC. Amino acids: CASSTGQGGYNEQFF.

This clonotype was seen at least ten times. CDR3 amino acids: CAWTRSFTGELFF. The DNA of the CDR3 is TGTGCCTGGACCCGTTCTTTTACCGGGGAGCTGTTTTTT. This chain connects TRBV30 to TRBJ2-2; D remains ambiguous. V gave up 4 bases and J gave up 5 bases, with 11 bases separating them. Germline V gives CDR1 GTSNPN, CDR2 SVGIG (reference sequence). The CDR3 is 13 residues long.

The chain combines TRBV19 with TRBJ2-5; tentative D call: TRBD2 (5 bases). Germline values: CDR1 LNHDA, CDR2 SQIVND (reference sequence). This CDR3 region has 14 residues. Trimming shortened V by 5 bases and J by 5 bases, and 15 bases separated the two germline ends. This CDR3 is CASSDAGKRETQYF. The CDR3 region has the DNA TGTGCCAGTAGTGACGCAGGAAAGCGGGAGACCCAGTACTTC.

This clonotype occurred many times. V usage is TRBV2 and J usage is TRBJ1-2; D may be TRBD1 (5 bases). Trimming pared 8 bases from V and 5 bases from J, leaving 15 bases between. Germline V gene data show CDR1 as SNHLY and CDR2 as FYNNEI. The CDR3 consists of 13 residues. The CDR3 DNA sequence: TGTGCCAGCGGGCCCGGGGGAGCTTATGGCTACACCTTC. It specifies CASGPGGAYGYTF.

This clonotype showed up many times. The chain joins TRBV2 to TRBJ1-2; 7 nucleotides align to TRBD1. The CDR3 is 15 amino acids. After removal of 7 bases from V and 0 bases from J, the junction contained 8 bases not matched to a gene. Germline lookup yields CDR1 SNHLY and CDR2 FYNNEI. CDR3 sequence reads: CASTPRDSANYGYTF. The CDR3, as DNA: TGTGCCAGCACCCCCCGGGACAGTGCTAACTATGGCTACACCTTC.

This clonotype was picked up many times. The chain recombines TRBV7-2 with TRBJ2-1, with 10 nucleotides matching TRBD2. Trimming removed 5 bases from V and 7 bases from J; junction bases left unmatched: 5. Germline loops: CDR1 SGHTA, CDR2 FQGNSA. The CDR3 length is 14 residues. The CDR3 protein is CASSMGLASNEQFF. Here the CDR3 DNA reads TGTGCCAGCAGCATGGGACTAGCGTCTAATGAGCAGTTCTTC. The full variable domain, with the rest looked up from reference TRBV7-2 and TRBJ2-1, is GAGVSQSPSNKVTEKGKDVELRCDPISGHTALYWYRQSLGQGLEFLIYFQGNSAPDKSGLPSDRFSAERTGGSVSTLTIQRTQQEDSAVYLCASSMGLASNEQFFGPGTRLTVL.

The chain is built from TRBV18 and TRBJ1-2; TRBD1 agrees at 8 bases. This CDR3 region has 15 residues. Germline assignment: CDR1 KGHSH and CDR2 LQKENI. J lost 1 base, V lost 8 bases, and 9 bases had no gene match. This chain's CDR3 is CASSPPTGVNYGYTF. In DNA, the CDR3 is TGTGCCAGCAGCCCCCCGACAGGGGTTAACTATGGCTACACCTTC.

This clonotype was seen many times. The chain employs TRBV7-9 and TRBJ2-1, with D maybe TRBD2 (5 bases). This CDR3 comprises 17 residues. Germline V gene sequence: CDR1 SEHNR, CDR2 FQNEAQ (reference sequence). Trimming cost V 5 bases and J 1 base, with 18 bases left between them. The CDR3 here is CASSPWRSDQSYNEQFF. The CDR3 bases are TGTGCCAGCAGCCCCTGGAGGAGTGATCAGTCCTACAATGAGCAGTTCTTC.

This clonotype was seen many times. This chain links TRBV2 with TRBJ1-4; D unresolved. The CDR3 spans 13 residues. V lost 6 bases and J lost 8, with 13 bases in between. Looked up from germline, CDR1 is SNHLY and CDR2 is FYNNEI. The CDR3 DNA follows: TGTGCCAGCAGCGCCGATAGGGAGGAAAAACTGTTTTTT. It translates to CASSADREEKLFF.

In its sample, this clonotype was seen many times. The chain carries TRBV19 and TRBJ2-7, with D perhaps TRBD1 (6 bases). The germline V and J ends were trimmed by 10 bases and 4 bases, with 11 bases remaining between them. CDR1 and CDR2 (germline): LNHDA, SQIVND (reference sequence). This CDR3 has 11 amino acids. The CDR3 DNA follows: TGTGCCACCAAGGGGGTTTACGAGCAGTACTTC. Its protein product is CATKGVYEQYF.

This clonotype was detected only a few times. The CDR3 coding sequence is TGTGCCTGGAGTATAGGCGGTGGAGTGGGGAACACTGAAGCTTTCTTT. Translation gives CAWSIGGGVGNTEAFF. The chain joins TRBV30 to TRBJ1-1, with no clear D. This CDR3 has 16 amino acids. CDR1 and CDR2 (germline): GTSNPN, SVGIG (reference sequence). The V and J ends lost 2 bases and 1 base respectively, with 17 bases between them.

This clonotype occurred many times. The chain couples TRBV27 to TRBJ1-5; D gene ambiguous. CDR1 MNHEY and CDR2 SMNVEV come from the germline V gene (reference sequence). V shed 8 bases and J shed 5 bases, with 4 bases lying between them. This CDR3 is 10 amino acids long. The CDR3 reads CASGYQPQHF. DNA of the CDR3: TGTGCCAGCGGGTATCAGCCCCAGCATTTT.

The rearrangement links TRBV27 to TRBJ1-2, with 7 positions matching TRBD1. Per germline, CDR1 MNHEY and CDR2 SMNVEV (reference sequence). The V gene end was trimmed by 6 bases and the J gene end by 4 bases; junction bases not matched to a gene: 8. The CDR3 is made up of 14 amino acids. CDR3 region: CASSYRDSSYGYTF. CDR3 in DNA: TGTGCCAGCAGCTACCGGGACAGTTCCTATGGCTACACCTTC.

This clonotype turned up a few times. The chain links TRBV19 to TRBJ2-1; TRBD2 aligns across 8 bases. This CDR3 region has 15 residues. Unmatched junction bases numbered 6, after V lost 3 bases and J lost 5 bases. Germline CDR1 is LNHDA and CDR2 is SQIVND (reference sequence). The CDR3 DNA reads TGTGCCAGTAGTATGCTAACTAGCGGAAACAATGAGCAGTTCTTC. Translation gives CASSMLTSGNNEQFF.

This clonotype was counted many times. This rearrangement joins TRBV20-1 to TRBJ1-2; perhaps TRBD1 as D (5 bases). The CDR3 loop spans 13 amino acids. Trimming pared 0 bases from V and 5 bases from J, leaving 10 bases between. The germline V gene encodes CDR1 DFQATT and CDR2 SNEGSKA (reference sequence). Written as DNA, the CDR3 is TGCAGTGCTAGAGATGAGGGGACTTATGGCTACACCTTC. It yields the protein CSARDEGTYGYTF.

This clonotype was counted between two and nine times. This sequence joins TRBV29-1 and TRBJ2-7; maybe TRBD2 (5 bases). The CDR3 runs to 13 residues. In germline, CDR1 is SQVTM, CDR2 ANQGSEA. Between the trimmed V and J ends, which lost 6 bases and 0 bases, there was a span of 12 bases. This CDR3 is CSVASRSSYEQYF. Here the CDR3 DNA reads TGCAGCGTAGCTAGCCGGAGCTCCTACGAGCAGTACTTC.

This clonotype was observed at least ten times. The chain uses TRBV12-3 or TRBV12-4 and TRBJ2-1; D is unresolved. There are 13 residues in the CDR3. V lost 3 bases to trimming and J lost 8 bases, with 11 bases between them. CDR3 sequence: CASSLESLDEQFF. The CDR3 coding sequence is TGTGCCAGCAGTTTGGAATCTCTCGATGAGCAGTTCTTC.

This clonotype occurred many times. The CDR3 nucleotides read TGCGCCAGCAGGCTGACGGCAGGTATTCAGCCCCAGCATTTT. It is translated as CASRLTAGIQPQHF. The chain employs TRBV4-1 and TRBJ1-5; D unclear. V lost 6 bases and J 6 bases, leaving 15 bases between the germline ends. The CDR3 loop spans 14 amino acids. Germline CDR1 reads MGHRA; CDR2 reads YSYEKL.

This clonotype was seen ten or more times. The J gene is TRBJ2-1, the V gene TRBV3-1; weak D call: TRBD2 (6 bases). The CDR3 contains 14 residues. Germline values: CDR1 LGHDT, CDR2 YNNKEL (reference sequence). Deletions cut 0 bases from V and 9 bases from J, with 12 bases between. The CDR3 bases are TGTGCCAGCAGCCAAGAGTTCGGGAGAAGTGAGCAGTTCTTC. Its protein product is CASSQEFGRSEQFF.

The CDR3 region has the DNA TGTGCCAGCACCACAGGGGGCAACACCGGGGAGCTGTTTTTT. Amino acids: CASTTGGNTGELFF. This chain uses TRBV27 with TRBJ2-2; 9 bases are a match to TRBD1. Germline lookup yields CDR1 MNHEY and CDR2 SMNVEV (reference sequence). The CDR3 is 14 residues long. After removal of 7 bases from V and 2 bases from J, the junction contained 2 bases not matched to a gene.

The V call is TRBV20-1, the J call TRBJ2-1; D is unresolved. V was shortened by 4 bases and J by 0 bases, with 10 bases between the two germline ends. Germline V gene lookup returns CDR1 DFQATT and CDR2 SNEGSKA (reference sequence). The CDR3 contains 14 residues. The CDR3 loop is CSANLGYSYNEQFF. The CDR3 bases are TGCAGTGCTAATCTGGGCTACTCCTACAATGAGCAGTTCTTC.

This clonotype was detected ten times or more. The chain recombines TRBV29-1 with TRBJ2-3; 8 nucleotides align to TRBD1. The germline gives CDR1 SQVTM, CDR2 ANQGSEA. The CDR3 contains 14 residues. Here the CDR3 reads CSAPGGASTDTQYF. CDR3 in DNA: TGCAGTGCACCAGGGGGCGCAAGCACAGATACGCAGTATTTT.